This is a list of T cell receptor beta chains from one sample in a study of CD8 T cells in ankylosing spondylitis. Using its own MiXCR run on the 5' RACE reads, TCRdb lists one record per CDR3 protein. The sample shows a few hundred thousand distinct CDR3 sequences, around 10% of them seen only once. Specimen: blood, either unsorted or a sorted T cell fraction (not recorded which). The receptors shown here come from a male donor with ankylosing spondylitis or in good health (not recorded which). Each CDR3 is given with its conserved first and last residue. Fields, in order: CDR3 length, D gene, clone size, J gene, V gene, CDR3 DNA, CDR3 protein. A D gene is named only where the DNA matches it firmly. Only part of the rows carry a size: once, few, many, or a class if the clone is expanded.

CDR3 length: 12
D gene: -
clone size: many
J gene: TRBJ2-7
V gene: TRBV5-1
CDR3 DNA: TGCGCCAGCAGCCCCGGCCACTACGAGCAGTACTTC
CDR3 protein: CASSPGHYEQYF

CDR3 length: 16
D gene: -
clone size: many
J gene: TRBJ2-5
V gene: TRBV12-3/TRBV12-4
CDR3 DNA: TGTGCCAGCAGTGCTGATAACTGGACGGGACAAGAGACCCAGTACTTC
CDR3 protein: CASSADNWTGQETQYF

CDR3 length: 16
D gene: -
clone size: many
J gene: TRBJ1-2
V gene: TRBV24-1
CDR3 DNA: TGTGCCACCGACCCAAATTGGGGGAAGGGGAACTATGGCTACACCTTC
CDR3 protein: CATDPNWGKGNYGYTF

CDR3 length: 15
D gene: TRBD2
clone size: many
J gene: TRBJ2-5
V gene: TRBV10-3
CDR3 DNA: TGTGCCATCAGTGCAGGGACTAACTCCCAAGAGACCCAGTACTTC
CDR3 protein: CAISAGTNSQETQYF

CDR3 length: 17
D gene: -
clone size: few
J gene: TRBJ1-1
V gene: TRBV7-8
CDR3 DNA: TGTGCCAGCAGCTTAGGGGGGGACGGGGCGAGACACACTGAAGCTTTCTTT
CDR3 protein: CASSLGGDGARHTEAFF

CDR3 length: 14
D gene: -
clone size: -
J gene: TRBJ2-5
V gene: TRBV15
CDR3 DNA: TGTGCCACCAGCAGACTCGAGATTGGAGAGACCCAGTACTTC
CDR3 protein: CATSRLEIGETQYF

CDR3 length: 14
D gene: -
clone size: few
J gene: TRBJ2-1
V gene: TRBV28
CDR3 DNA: TGTGCCAGCAGTTTGACGTCTGATCACAATGAGCAGTTCTTC
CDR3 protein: CASSLTSDHNEQFF

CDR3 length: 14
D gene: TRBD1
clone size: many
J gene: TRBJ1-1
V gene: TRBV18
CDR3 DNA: TGTGCCAGCTCCACACAGGGGGTGAACACTGAAGCTTTCTTT
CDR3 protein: CASSTQGVNTEAFF

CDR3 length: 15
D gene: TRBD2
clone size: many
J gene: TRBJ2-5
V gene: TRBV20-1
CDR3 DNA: TGCAGTGCTAGAGACCTCCTAGCGGGGGGCGAGACCCAGTACTTC
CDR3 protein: CSARDLLAGGETQYF

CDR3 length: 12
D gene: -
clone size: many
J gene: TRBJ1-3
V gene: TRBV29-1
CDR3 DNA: TGCAGCGTTCGATTCTCTGGAAACACCATATATTTT
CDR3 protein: CSVRFSGNTIYF

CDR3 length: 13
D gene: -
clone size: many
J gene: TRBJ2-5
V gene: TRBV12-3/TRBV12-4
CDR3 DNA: TGTGCCAGCAGTTTAAACCACCAAGAGACCCAGTACTTC
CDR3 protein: CASSLNHQETQYF

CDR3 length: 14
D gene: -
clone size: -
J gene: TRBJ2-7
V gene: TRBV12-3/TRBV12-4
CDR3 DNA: TGTGCCAGCAGTTTCTTGAGGGGGTCCTACGAGCAGTACTTC
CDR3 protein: CASSFLRGSYEQYF

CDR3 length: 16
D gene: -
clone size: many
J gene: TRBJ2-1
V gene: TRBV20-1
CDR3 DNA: TGCAGTGCTAGCCTCTACGGGACTCGACCCTACAATGAGCAGTTCTTC
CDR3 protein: CSASLYGTRPYNEQFF

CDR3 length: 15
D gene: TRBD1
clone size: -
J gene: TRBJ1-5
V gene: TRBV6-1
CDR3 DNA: TGTGCCAGCAGCCGATCCGGGACAGGCTCTTGGCCCCAGCATTTT
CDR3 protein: CASSRSGTGSWPQHF

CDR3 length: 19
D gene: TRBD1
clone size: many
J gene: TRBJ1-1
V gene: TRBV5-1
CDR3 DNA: TGCGCCAGCAGCACCGGACCCATTCTTCCGGGACAGGGGAGCACTGAAGCTTTCTTT
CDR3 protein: CASSTGPILPGQGSTEAFF

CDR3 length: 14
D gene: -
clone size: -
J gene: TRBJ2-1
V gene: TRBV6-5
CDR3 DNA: TGTGCCAGCAGTTACTTGGAGAATAAGAGTGAGCAGTTCTTC
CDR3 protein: CASSYLENKSEQFF

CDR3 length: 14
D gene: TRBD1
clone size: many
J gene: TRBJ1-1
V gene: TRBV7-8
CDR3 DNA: TGTGCCAGCAAAAGGGACAGGGTTCAAACTGAAGCTTTCTTT
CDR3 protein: CASKRDRVQTEAFF

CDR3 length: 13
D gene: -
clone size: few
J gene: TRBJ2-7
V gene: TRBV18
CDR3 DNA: TGTGCCAGCTCACCTCTACTGGGTTACGAGCAGTACTTC
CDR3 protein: CASSPLLGYEQYF

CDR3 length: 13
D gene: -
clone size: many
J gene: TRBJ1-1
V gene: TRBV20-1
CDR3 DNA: TGCAGTGCTAGAGATCCCAGTACAGATGAAGCTTTCTTT
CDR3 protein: CSARDPSTDEAFF

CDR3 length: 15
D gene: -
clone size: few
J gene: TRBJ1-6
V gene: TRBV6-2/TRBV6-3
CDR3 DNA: TGTGCCAGCAGCCGAGTTCAGCTACGGATGTCACCCCTCCACTTT
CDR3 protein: CASSRVQLRMSPLHF

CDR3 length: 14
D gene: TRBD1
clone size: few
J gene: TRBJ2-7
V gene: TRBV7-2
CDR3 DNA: TGTGCCAGCAGCCTTGGGACAGGACTTTACGAGCAGTACTTC
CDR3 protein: CASSLGTGLYEQYF

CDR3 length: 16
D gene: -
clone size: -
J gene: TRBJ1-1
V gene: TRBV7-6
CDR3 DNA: TGTGCCAGCAGCTTAGCTCTGGGACCACGGGGCACTGAAGCTTTCTTT
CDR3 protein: CASSLALGPRGTEAFF

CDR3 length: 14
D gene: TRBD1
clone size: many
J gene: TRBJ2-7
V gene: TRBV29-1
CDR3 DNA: TGCAGCGTTCCCAGGACAGGGTCTTCCTACGAGCAGTACTTC
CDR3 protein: CSVPRTGSSYEQYF

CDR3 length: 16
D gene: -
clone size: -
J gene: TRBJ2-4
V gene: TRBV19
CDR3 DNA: TGTGCCAGTAGTATACCGGCGGAGGTAGGCAAAAACATTCAGTACTTC
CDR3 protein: CASSIPAEVGKNIQYF

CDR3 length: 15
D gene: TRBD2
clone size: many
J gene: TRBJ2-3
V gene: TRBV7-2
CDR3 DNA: TGTGCCAGCAGCTCCCGAAGCGGGAGGAGGAATACGCAGTATTTT
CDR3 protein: CASSSRSGRRNTQYF

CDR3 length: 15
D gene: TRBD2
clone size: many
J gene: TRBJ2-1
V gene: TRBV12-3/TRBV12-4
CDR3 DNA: TGTGCCAGCAGGACAAGACTAGCGGGAGCTGGTGAGCAGTTCTTC
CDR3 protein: CASRTRLAGAGEQFF

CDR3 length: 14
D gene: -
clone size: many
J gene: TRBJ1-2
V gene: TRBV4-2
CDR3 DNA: TGTGCCAGCAGCCAAGAACTAGTTGACTATGGCTACACCTTC
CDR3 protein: CASSQELVDYGYTF

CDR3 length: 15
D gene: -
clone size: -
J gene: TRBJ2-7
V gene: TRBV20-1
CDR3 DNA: TGCAGTGCTAGGGGTGCATGGGGGAGTTCCTACGAGCAGTACTTC
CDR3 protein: CSARGAWGSSYEQYF

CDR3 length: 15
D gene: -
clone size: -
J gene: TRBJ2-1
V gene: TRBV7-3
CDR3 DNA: TGTGTCAGCAGCTTAACGCCCGGAACCTACAATGAGCAGTTCTTC
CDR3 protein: CVSSLTPGTYNEQFF

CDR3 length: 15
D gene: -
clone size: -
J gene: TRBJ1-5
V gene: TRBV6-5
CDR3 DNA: TGTGCCAGCAGTTACCTAAGGGATAGCAATCAGCCCCAGCATTTT
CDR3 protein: CASSYLRDSNQPQHF

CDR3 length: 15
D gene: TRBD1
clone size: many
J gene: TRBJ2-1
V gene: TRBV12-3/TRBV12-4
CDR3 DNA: TGTGCCAGCAGTCTCGGACAGGGGCCCCAAAATGAGCAGTTCTTC
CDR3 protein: CASSLGQGPQNEQFF

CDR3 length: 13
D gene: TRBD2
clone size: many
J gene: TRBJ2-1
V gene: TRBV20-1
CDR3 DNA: TGCAGTGCTCGACTAGCGGGACTGCACGAGCAGTTCTTC
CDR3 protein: CSARLAGLHEQFF

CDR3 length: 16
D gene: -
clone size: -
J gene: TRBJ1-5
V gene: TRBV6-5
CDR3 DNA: TGTGCCAGCAGTTACTCGATAGGGGTAAACAATCAGCCCCAGCATTTT
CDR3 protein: CASSYSIGVNNQPQHF

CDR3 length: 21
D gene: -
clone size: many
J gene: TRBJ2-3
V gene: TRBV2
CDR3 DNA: TGTGCCAGCAGTGAATGTTTAGGCAGGGTGCACTCACGGGGATGCACAGATACGCAGTATTTT
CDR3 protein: CASSECLGRVHSRGCTDTQYF

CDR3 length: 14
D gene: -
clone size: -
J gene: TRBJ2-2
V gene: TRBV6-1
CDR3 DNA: TGTGCCAGCGGTACAGGGGGGGACACCGGGGAGCTGTTTTTT
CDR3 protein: CASGTGGDTGELFF

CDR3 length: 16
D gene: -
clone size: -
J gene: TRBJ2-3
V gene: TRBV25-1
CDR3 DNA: TGTGCCAGCAGTAAATGGTCAGGGATTGGTACAGATACGCAGTATTTT
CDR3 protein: CASSKWSGIGTDTQYF

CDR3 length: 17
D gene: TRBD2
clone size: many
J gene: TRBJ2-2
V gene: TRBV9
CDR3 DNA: TGTGCCAGCAGCGTCTTGGCGGGGGGACCGGGGACCGGGGAGCTGTTTTTT
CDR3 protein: CASSVLAGGPGTGELFF

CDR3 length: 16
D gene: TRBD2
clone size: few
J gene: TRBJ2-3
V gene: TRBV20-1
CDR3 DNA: TGCTGTGCTAGGACGGGACTAGCGGGGGGGCCGGATACGCAGTATTTT
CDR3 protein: CCARTGLAGGPDTQYF

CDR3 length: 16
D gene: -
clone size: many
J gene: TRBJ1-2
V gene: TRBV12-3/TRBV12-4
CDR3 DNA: TGTGCCAGCAGTTTTAATTTTGGGCTACCCCCCTATGGCTACACCTTC
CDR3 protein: CASSFNFGLPPYGYTF

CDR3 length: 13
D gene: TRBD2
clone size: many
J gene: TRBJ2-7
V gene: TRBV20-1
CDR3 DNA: TGCAGTGCCCAGACTAGCGGAACCTACGAGCAGTACTTC
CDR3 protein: CSAQTSGTYEQYF

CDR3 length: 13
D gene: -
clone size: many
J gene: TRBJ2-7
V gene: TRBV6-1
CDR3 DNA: TGTGCCAGCACTAAGGGAGCAGCGTACGAGCAGTACTTC
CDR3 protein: CASTKGAAYEQYF

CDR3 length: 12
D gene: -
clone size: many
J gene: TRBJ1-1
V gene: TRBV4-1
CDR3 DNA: TGCGCCAGCAGCCAAGCAAACACTGAAGCTTTCTTT
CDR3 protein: CASSQANTEAFF

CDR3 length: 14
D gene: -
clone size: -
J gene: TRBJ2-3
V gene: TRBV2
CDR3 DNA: TGTGCCAGCAGTACCCGGAGGGGTGGCTATACGCAGTATTTT
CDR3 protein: CASSTRRGGYTQYF

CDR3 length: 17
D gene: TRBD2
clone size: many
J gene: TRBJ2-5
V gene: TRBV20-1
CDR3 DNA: TGCAGTGCTAGAGATTACTTCGGGACTAGCCGAACGGAGACCCAGTACTTC
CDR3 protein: CSARDYFGTSRTETQYF

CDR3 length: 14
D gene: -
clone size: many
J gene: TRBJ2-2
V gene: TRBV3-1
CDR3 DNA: TGTGCCAGCAGCCAACTGGGGGACACCGGGGAGCTGTTTTTT
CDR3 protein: CASSQLGDTGELFF

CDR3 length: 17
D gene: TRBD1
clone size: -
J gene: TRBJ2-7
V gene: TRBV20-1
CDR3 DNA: TGCTGTGCTAGAGATGCCGCAGACAGGGCTAACTCCTACGAGCAGTACTTC
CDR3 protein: CCARDAADRANSYEQYF

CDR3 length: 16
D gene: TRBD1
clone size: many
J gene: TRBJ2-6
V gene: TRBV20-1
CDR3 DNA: TGCAGTGCTCGGACAGGCCTTTACTCTGGGGCCAACGTCCTGACTTTC
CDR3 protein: CSARTGLYSGANVLTF

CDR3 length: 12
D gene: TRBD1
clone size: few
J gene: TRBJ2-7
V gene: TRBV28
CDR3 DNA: TGTGCCAGCGAGGGACAGAACTACGAGCAGTACTTC
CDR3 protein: CASEGQNYEQYF

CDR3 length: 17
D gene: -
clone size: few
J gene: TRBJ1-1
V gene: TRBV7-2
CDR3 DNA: TGTGCCAGCAGCTTTTCCAGCCCCGTGACGAAGACGGGGGAAGCTTTCTTT
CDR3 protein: CASSFSSPVTKTGEAFF